This paragraph covers one TCR beta chain sequence. What this receptor recognizes is not known. Base qualities are not recorded, but no much larger clone differs from it by a single base. This sample is part of a study of T-cell reconstitution after alpha-beta-depleted transplantation in children listed by TCRdb under 2016. A note on the overall study: Using TCR repertoire profiling, the study followed T-cell immune reconstitution in a quantitative way in children after TCRalphabeta/CD19-depleted allogeneic hematopoietic cell transplantation.

From a lookup of the germline V gene, CDR1 and CDR2 are SGHRS and YFSETQ. The V and J ends are trimmed by 0 bases and 0 bases, leaving 7 bases between them. The CDR3 sequence holds 16 residues, the cysteine and phenylalanine included. The kept DNA is CDR3 alone, 48 bases in frame from the first base. Libraries were made using PCR. TCRdb records Illumina HiSeq 2500 as the sequencer. Molecular barcoding was employed in the preparation of TCR libraries, with unique molecular identifiers being used to normalize TCRbeta repertoire quantification. Starting from the raw public reads, TCRdb applied fastp trimming at Q25, assembled clones with MiXCR and retained in-frame beta chains. Every entry covers one CDR3 protein and lists the most common genes and DNA from its rows. Counted in this sample were 350,000 to 500,000 distinct CDR3 sequences; roughly two fifths of them appeared once. Around 29% of the sample is taken by the ten largest.

General conclusions and limits of the study: Hyperexpanded clone frequencies declined over subsequent months; after one year, T-cell counts and TCRbeta diversity were mostly attributed to newly produced T cells. In some patients, high TCRbeta diversity at day 60 was attributed to recipient T cells and intrathymic progenitors that had survived conditioning. The apparently early alphabetaT-cell count recovery about two months after transplant was reportedly dependent on only several hundred rapidly expanded clones derived from non-depleted graft cells.

Sample treatment or condition, as interpreted from the label and publication: allogeneic hematopoietic cell transplantation with graft depleted of TCRalphabeta T cells and CD19 B cells. Transplant recipients were children who received TCRalphabeta/CD19-depleted allogeneic hematopoietic cell grafts. This clonotype originated in a girl aged 2 to 10 with aplastic anemia, due to receive a stem cell transplant. The sequence links TRBV5-1 to TRBJ2-6, with the D gene call left open. This specimen consisted of PBMCs, obtained before TCRalphabeta/CD19-depleted stem cell transplant. The DNA sequence reads TGCGCCAGCAGCTTGGATCAAAACTCTGGGGCCAACGTCCTGACTTTC. This is translated as CASSLDQNSGANVLTF. The CDR3 plus the reference TRBV5-1 and TRBJ2-6 genes for the other parts give the full variable domain: KAGVTQTPRYLIKTRGQQVTLSCSPISGHRSVSWYQQTPGQGLQFLFEYFSETQRNKGNFPGRFSGRQFSNSRSEMNVSTLELGDSALYLCASSLDQNSGANVLTFGAGSRLTVL.